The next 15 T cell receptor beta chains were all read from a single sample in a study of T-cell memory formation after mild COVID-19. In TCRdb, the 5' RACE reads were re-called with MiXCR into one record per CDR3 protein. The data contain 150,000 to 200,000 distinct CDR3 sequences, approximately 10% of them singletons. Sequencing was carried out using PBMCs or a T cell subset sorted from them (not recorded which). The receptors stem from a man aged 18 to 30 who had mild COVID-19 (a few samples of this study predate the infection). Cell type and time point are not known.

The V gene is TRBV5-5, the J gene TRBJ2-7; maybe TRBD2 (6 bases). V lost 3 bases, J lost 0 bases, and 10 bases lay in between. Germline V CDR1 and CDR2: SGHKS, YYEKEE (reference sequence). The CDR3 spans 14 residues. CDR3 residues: CASSWGVPSYEQYF. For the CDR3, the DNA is TGTGCCAGCAGCTGGGGGGTCCCCTCCTACGAGCAGTACTTC.

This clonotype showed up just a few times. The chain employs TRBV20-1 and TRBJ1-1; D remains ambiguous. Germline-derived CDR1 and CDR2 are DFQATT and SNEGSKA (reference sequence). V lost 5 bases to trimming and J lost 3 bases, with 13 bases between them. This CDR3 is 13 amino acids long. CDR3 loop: CSARPGEYTEAFF. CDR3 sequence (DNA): TGCAGTGCTCGTCCCGGGGAGTACACTGAAGCTTTCTTT.

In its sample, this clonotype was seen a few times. The CDR3 bases are TGTGCCAGCAGCCTGACCCGGACTAGCGGGGTCTACGAGCAGTACTTC. Protein product: CASSLTRTSGVYEQYF. The chain recombines TRBV5-5 with TRBJ2-7, with 12 bases lining up with TRBD2. CDR3 size: 16 residues. Trimming at V came to 4 bases and at J to 3 bases, leaving 8 bases not matched to a gene. The germline V gene encodes CDR1 SGHKS and CDR2 YYEKEE (reference sequence). The full variable domain, completed using reference TRBV5-5 and TRBJ2-7, is DAGVTQSPTHLIKTRGQQVTLRCSPISGHKSVSWYQQVLGQGPQFIFQYYEKEERGRGNFPDRFSARQFPNYSSELNVNALLLGDSALYLCASSLTRTSGVYEQYFGPGTRLTVT.

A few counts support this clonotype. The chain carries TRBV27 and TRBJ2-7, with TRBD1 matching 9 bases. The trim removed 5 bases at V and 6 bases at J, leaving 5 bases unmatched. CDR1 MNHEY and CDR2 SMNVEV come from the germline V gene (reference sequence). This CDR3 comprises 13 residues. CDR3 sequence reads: CASSPGTGTEQYV. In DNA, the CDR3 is TGTGCCAGCAGTCCCGGGACAGGGACCGAGCAGTACGTC.

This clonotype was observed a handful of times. CDR3: CASSRTGISGNTIYF. CDR3 bases: TGTGCCAGCAGTCGGACAGGGATCTCTGGAAACACCATATATTTT. The chain has TRBV2 and TRBJ1-3; 8 bases map to TRBD1. V lost 5 bases, J lost 0 bases, and 3 bases stayed unmatched. Germline CDR1 and CDR2: SNHLY and FYNNEI. This CDR3 region has 15 residues.

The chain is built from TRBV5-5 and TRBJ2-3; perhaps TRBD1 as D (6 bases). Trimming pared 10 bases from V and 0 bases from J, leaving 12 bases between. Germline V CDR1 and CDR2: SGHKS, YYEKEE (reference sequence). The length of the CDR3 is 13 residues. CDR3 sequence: CAGGRGSTDTQYF. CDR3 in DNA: TGTGCCGGGGGAAGGGGGAGCACAGATACGCAGTATTTT.

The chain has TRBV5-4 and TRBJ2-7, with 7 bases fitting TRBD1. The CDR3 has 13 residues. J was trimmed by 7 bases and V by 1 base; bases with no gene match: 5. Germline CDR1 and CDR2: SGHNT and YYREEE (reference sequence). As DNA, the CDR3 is TGTGCCAGCAGCTTGCCGGACAGGTTGGAGCAGTACTTC. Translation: CASSLPDRLEQYF.

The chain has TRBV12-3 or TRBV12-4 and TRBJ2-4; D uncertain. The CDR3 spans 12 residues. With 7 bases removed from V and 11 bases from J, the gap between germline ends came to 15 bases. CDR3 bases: TGTGCCAGCACCACAGCCTTGATCGTTCAGTACTTC. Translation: CASTTALIVQYF.

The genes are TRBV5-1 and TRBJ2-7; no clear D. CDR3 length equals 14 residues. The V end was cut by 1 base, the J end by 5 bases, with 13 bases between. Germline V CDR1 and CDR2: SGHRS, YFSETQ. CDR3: CASSLRPGGDEQYF. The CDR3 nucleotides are TGCGCCAGCAGCTTGAGGCCCGGTGGCGACGAGCAGTACTTC.

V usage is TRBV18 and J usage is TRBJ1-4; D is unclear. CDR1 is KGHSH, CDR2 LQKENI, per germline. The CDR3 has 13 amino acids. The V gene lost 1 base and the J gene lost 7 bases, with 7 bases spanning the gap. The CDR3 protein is CASSPLGVEKLFF. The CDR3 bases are TGTGCCAGCTCACCACTAGGCGTTGAAAAACTGTTTTTT. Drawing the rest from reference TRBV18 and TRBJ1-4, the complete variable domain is NAGVMQNPRHLVRRRGQEARLRCSPMKGHSHVYWYRQLPEEGLKFMVYLQKENIIDESGMPKERFSAEFPKEGPSILRIQQVVRGDSAAYFCASSPLGVEKLFFGSGTQLSVL.

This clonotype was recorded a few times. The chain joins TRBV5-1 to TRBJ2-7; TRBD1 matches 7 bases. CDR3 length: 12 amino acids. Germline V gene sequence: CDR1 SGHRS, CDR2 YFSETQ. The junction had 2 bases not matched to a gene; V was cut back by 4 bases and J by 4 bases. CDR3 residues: CASSLGQYEQYF. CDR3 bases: TGCGCCAGCAGCCTGGGACAGTACGAGCAGTACTTC.

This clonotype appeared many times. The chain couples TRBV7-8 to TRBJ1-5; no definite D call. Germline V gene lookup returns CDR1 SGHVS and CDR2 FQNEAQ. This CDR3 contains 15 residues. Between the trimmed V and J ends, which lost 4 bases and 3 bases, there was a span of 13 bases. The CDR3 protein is CASSSGGRINQPQHF. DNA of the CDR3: TGTGCCAGCAGCTCAGGCGGGCGGATCAATCAGCCCCAGCATTTT.

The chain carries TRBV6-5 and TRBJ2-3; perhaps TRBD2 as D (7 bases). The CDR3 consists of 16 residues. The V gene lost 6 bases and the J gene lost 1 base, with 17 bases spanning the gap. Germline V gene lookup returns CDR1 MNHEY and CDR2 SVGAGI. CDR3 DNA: TGTGCCAGCAGAGACTTGGGGGGGGGGCGCACAGATACGCAGTATTTT. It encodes CASRDLGGGRTDTQYF.

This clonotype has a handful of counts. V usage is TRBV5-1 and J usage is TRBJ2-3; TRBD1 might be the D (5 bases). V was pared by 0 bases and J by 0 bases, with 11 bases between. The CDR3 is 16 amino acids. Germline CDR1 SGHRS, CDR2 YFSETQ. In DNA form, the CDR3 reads TGCGCCAGCAGCTTGGATTCAGGGCTTAGCACAGATACGCAGTATTTT. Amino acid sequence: CASSLDSGLSTDTQYF.

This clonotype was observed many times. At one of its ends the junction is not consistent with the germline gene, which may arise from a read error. CDR3 DNA: TGCAGCGTGGAAGCGGGGGGGAAAGATACGCAGTATTTT. Protein sequence: CSVEAGGKDTQYF. This sequence joins TRBV29-1 and TRBJ2-3, with 10 bases matching TRBD2. The CDR3 runs to 13 residues. Germline-derived CDR1 and CDR2 are SQVTM and ANQGSEA.